Listed below are T cell receptor beta chains from one sample, sequenced in a study of glioma-infiltrating T cells. Each CDR3 protein is one row after TCRdb ran MiXCR on the multiplex PCR reads. Of about 190,000 distinct CDR3 sequences listed, roughly a third are singletons. Sequenced sample: glioma tissue, nonneoplastic brain tissue, or PBMCs (not recorded which). Receptors originate from a human donor with low-grade glioma or glioblastoma, undergoing nonglioma brain surgery, or in good health (not recorded which). CDR3s include the opening cysteine and the closing phenylalanine or tryptophan. The order of the fields is J gene, clone size, D gene, V gene, CDR3 protein, CDR3 DNA. The D gene is left open where the match is weak. Size values are once, few and many counts, or a class for expanded clones, and some rows have none.

j_gene: TRBJ2-7; abundance: many; d_gene: NA; v_gene: TRBV2; CDR3aa: CASSVLIYEQYF; CDR3nt: TGTGCCAGCAGTGTCCTGATCTACGAGCAGTACTTC
j_gene: TRBJ1-6; abundance: many; d_gene: NA; v_gene: TRBV4-1; CDR3aa: CASSQRGAQNSPLHF; CDR3nt: TGCGCCAGCAGCCAACGGGGGGCTCAGAATTCACCCCTCCACTTT
j_gene: TRBJ1-2; abundance: few; d_gene: NA; v_gene: TRBV10-3; CDR3aa: CAISEVGGYTF; CDR3nt: TGTGCCATCAGTGAGGTGGGAGGCTACACCTTC
j_gene: TRBJ2-3; abundance: many; d_gene: TRBD2; v_gene: TRBV15; CDR3aa: CATSRDGSGNADTQYF; CDR3nt: TGTGCCACCAGCAGAGATGGCAGCGGGAACGCAGATACGCAGTATTTT
j_gene: TRBJ2-5; abundance: NA; d_gene: TRBD2; v_gene: TRBV9; CDR3aa: CASSALAGSQYF; CDR3nt: TGTGCCAGCAGCGCACTAGCGGGGTCCCAGTACTTC
j_gene: TRBJ2-4; abundance: many; d_gene: NA; v_gene: TRBV12-3/TRBV12-4; CDR3aa: CASRPGAAKNIQYF; CDR3nt: TGTGCCAGCAGACCCGGGGCGGCCAAAAACATTCAGTACTTC
j_gene: TRBJ1-4; abundance: NA; d_gene: NA; v_gene: TRBV6-2/TRBV6-3; CDR3aa: CASSYWAANEKLFF; CDR3nt: TGCGCCAGCAGTTACTGGGCAGCTAATGAAAAACTGTTTTTT
j_gene: TRBJ2-1; abundance: NA; d_gene: TRBD2; v_gene: TRBV27; CDR3aa: CASSRGLAGGDNEQFF; CDR3nt: TGTGCCAGCAGTCGCGGACTAGCGGGAGGGGACAATGAGCAGTTCTTC
j_gene: TRBJ1-1; abundance: few; d_gene: NA; v_gene: TRBV12-3/TRBV12-4; CDR3aa: CASSPQTDTEAFF; CDR3nt: TGTGCCAGCAGTCCACAGACAGACACTGAAGCTTTCTTT
j_gene: TRBJ2-1; abundance: few; d_gene: TRBD2; v_gene: TRBV30; CDR3aa: CATTPGPRGRGNEQFF; CDR3nt: TGTGCCACAACGCCCGGGCCCCGCGGGAGGGGCAATGAGCAGTTCTTC
j_gene: TRBJ1-1; abundance: few; d_gene: TRBD1; v_gene: TRBV6-1; CDR3aa: CASSGTGVGTEAFF; CDR3nt: TGTGCCAGCAGTGGGACAGGGGTTGGTACTGAAGCTTTCTTT
j_gene: TRBJ2-7; abundance: once; d_gene: NA; v_gene: TRBV4-1; CDR3aa: CASSQDDRYYEQYF; CDR3nt: TGCGCCAGCAGCCAGGACGACAGGTACTACGAGCAGTACTTC
j_gene: TRBJ2-1; abundance: many; d_gene: NA; v_gene: TRBV7-3; CDR3aa: CASSLSASEGNEQFF; CDR3nt: TGTGCCAGCAGCTTAAGTGCTAGCGAGGGCAATGAGCAGTTCTTC
j_gene: TRBJ2-1; abundance: many; d_gene: NA; v_gene: TRBV7-2; CDR3aa: CASSQQASSYNEQFF; CDR3nt: TGTGCCAGCAGCCAACAGGCGAGCTCCTACAATGAGCAGTTCTTC
j_gene: TRBJ2-3; abundance: NA; d_gene: NA; v_gene: TRBV29-1; CDR3aa: CSPPHGGSSTDTQYF; CDR3nt: TGCAGCCCCCCTCACGGAGGCTCTAGCACAGATACGCAGTATTTT
j_gene: TRBJ2-7; abundance: NA; d_gene: NA; v_gene: TRBV29-1; CDR3aa: CSVAPLPTYEQYF; CDR3nt: TGCAGCGTTGCTCCTCTCCCAACCTACGAGCAGTACTTC
j_gene: TRBJ2-7; abundance: many; d_gene: TRBD1; v_gene: TRBV12-3/TRBV12-4; CDR3aa: CASSLASGQGEYF; CDR3nt: TGTGCCAGCAGTTTAGCCTCAGGACAGGGGGAGTACTTC
j_gene: TRBJ1-1; abundance: many; d_gene: NA; v_gene: TRBV5-4; CDR3aa: CASSSATGSKAEAFF; CDR3nt: TGTGCCAGCAGCAGTGCGACAGGTTCTAAGGCTGAAGCTTTCTTT
j_gene: TRBJ1-1; abundance: NA; d_gene: TRBD1; v_gene: TRBV6-6; CDR3aa: CASSVDRPNTEAFF; CDR3nt: TGTGCCAGCAGTGTGGACAGGCCGAACACTGAAGCTTTCTTT
j_gene: TRBJ2-1; abundance: NA; d_gene: TRBD2; v_gene: TRBV6-1; CDR3aa: CASKTISGRGYEQFF; CDR3nt: TGTGCCAGCAAGACTATTAGCGGGAGGGGCTATGAGCAGTTCTTC
j_gene: TRBJ2-2; abundance: NA; d_gene: NA; v_gene: TRBV5-4; CDR3aa: CASSPGAANTGELFF; CDR3nt: TGTGCCAGCAGCCCCGGGGCGGCGAACACCGGGGAGCTGTTTTTT
j_gene: TRBJ1-3; abundance: few; d_gene: NA; v_gene: TRBV4-1; CDR3aa: CASSQEIALSTIYF; CDR3nt: TGCGCCAGCAGCCAAGAGATAGCTCTTTCCACCATATATTTT
j_gene: TRBJ2-1; abundance: many; d_gene: TRBD2; v_gene: TRBV7-2; CDR3aa: CASSRTSGPHNEQFF; CDR3nt: TGTGCCAGCAGCAGGACTAGCGGGCCCCACAATGAGCAGTTCTTC
j_gene: TRBJ2-3; abundance: many; d_gene: NA; v_gene: TRBV7-2; CDR3aa: CASRERRTDTQYF; CDR3nt: TGTGCCAGCAGAGAACGCCGAACAGATACGCAGTATTTT
j_gene: TRBJ1-1; abundance: NA; d_gene: TRBD1; v_gene: TRBV5-4; CDR3aa: CASRLPGQMNTEAFF; CDR3nt: TGTGCCAGCAGACTCCCGGGACAGATGAACACTGAAGCTTTCTTT
j_gene: TRBJ1-2; abundance: many; d_gene: NA; v_gene: TRBV6-6; CDR3aa: CASSYQTEDYGYTF; CDR3nt: TGTGCCAGCAGTTACCAGACAGAAGACTATGGCTACACCTTC
j_gene: TRBJ2-3; abundance: NA; d_gene: TRBD2; v_gene: TRBV19; CDR3aa: CASSTPSGSSADTQYF; CDR3nt: TGTGCCAGTAGTACCCCAAGCGGGAGTAGCGCAGATACGCAGTATTTT
j_gene: TRBJ1-5; abundance: many; d_gene: NA; v_gene: TRBV20-1; CDR3aa: CSARGINQPQHF; CDR3nt: TGCAGTGCACGGGGAATCAATCAGCCCCAGCATTTT
j_gene: TRBJ2-6; abundance: NA; d_gene: NA; v_gene: TRBV5-4; CDR3aa: CASSSGSHSGANVLTF; CDR3nt: TGTGCCAGCAGCTCTGGTAGCCACTCTGGGGCCAACGTCCTGACTTTC
j_gene: TRBJ1-2; abundance: few; d_gene: NA; v_gene: TRBV29-1; CDR3aa: CSVPVSGANYGYTF; CDR3nt: TGCAGCGTTCCCGTTTCGGGGGCGAACTATGGCTACACCTTC